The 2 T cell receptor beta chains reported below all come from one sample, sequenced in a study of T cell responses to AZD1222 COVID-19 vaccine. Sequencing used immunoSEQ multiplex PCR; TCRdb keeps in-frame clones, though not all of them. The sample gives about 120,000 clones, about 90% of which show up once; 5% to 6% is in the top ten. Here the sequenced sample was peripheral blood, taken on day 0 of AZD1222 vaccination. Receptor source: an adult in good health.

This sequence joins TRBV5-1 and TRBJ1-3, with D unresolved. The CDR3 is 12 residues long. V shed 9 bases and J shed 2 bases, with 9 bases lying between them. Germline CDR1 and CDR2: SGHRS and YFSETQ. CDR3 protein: CANSAPGNTIYF. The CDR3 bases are TGCGCCAACTCCGCCCCTGGAAACACCATATATTTT.

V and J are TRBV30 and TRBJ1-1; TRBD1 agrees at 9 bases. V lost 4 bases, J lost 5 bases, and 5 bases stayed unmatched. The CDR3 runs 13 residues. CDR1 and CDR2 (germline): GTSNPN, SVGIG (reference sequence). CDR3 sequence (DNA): TGTGCCTGGACCCGGACAGGGGCAACTGAAGCTTTCTTT. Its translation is CAWTRTGATEAFF.